A single count supports the clone carrying this T cell receptor beta chain. After removal of 0 bases from V and 2 bases from J, the junction contained 13 bases not matched to a gene. Germline-derived CDR1 and CDR2 are SGHTA and FQGNSA. The CDR3 spans 19 residues. Original processing notes: Nucleated cell counts were estimated from reference gene primer amplification. The assay was immunoSEQ multiplex PCR, and TCRdb's table has in-frame clones only and misses some. V, J and clone size reflect that table, while D and trimming were determined from the DNA. The sample lists some 40,000 clones, 80% to 90% occurring once. This record belongs to a study of blood T cell repertoires in COVID-19. About the study: The study drew acute and convalescent COVID-19 samples from the United States, Italy and Spain. Sources were T cells, B-cell-depleted T cells, or PBMCs; the material itself was cDNA or gDNA.

The chain joins TRBV7-2 to TRBJ2-1; 7 nucleotides match TRBD2. This TCR came from a human donor in a cohort sampled during active COVID-19. The sequenced sample consisted of peripheral blood. The CDR3 region is CASSLAGSGSAKAYNEQFF. For the CDR3, the DNA is TGTGCCAGCAGCTTAGCGGGTAGCGGGTCTGCTAAGGCCTACAATGAGCAGTTCTTC.